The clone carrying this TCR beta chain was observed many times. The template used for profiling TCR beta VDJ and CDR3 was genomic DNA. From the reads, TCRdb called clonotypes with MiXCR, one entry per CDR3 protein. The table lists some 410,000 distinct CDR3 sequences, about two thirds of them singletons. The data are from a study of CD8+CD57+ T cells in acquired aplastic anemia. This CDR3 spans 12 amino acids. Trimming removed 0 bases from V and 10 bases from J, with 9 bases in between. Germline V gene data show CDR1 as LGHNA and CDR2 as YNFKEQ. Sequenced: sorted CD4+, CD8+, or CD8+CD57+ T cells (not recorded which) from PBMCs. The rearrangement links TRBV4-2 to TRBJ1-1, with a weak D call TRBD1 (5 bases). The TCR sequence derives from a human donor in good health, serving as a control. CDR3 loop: CASSQDTGGAFF. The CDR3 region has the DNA TGTGCCAGCAGCCAAGATACCGGGGGAGCTTTCTTT.